A single sample is the source of the 4 T cell receptor beta chains below, sequenced in a study of molecular identifiers for immune sequencing clone quantification. TCRdb independently ran MiXCR on the PCR reads; one entry per CDR3 protein. The sample lists 7,500 to 10,000 distinct CDR3 sequences, roughly 21% occurring once. Sequenced input: naive CD8+ T cells from blood, with Jurkat cell RNA spiked in. Subset given: FACS-sorted CD8+CD4-CCR7+CD45RA+ naive T cells. The receptors originated from a human donor in good health. Some libraries in this study had Jurkat cell RNA spiked in.

Of note for this clonotype: A single base separates this from a much larger clone, so it may be a read error. This chain uses TRBV5-6 with TRBJ2-4; D remains unclear. CDR3 size: 15 residues. V was trimmed by 5 bases and J by 4 bases, leaving 16 bases between them. Germline CDR1 is SGHDT and CDR2 is YYEEEE. CDR3 in amino acids: CASRRHAAEKNIQYF. CDR3 nucleotides: TGTGCCAGCAGACGACACGCGGCGGAAAAAAACATTCAGTACTTC.

Concerning this clonotype: One end of the junction fails to match germline, which may point to a read error. The chain links TRBV5-6 to TRBJ2-3; 8 bases map to TRBD2. This CDR3 contains 16 residues. Germline loops: CDR1 SGHDT, CDR2 YYEEEE. This chain's CDR3 is CASTTGTRDSTDTQHF. CDR3 nucleotide sequence: TGTGCCAGCACCACCGGGACTAGAGACAGCACAGATACGCAGCATTTC.

By proportion, this clonotype is medium-sized (0.01 to 0.1%). This chain joins TRBV9 and TRBJ2-2; D remains unclear. The CDR3 runs 15 residues. Per the germline V gene, CDR1 is SGDLS and CDR2 is YYNGEE. V was pared by 1 base and J by 1 base, with 8 bases between. The CDR3 nucleotides are TGTGCCAGCAGCGTACTCGAAATGAACACCGGGGAGCTGTTTTTT. This gives the protein CASSVLEMNTGELFF.

In its sample, this clonotype was seen once. Its ends do not fully match the called genes, so a read error is possible. V and J are TRBV20-1 and TRBJ2-7; possible D gene TRBD1, 6 bases. Germline V gene sequence: CDR1 DFQATT, CDR2 SNEGSKA (reference sequence). The CDR3 has 14 amino acids. DNA of the CDR3: TGCAGTGCGAAGGTTGCAGGGGTCTCCTCCGAGCGGTACTTC. Translated: CSAKVAGVSSERYF.